Below, 21 T cell receptor beta chains from the same sample are listed, as sequenced in a study of T-cell reconstitution after alpha-beta-depleted transplantation in children. Preparation of the TCRbeta library was carried out with unique molecular identifiers. In TCRdb, the PCR reads were re-called with MiXCR into one record per CDR3 protein. The sample consists of nearly 350,000 distinct CDR3 sequences, 15% to 20% of them appearing once. The material was PBMCs, mostly from graft donor cells, obtained 360 days after TCRalphabeta/CD19-depleted stem cell transplant. Every receptor here comes from a male patient aged 2-10 years who had a stem cell transplant for acute lymphoblastic leukemia, so the T cells may come from the graft donor.

This clonotype showed up many times. J is TRBJ2-2 and V is TRBV29-1, with 10 bases that match TRBD2. Germline V CDR1 and CDR2: SQVTM, ANQGSEA. V was clipped by 5 bases and J by 5 bases; unmatched bases: 5. The CDR3 spans 14 residues. The CDR3 here is CSVRTSGGTGELFF. DNA for the CDR3: TGCAGCGTTCGGACTAGCGGAGGAACCGGGGAGCTGTTTTTT.

The chain employs TRBV12-3 or TRBV12-4 and TRBJ2-1; 14 bases are shared with TRBD2. Unmatched junction bases numbered 4, after V lost 3 bases and J lost 6 bases. The CDR3 is made up of 16 amino acids. The DNA of the CDR3 is TGTGCCAGCAGTTTCTCGACTAGCGGGAGGGGCAATGAGCAGTTCTTC. This codes for CASSFSTSGRGNEQFF.

This clonotype was counted many times. This rearrangement joins TRBV4-1 to TRBJ2-5, with D uncertain. CDR3 length: 13 residues. The germline gives CDR1 MGHRA, CDR2 YSYEKL. V was shortened by 4 bases and J by 5 bases, with 11 bases between the two germline ends. The CDR3 DNA follows: TGCGCCAGCAGCCTAGGTCCGGTTGAGACCCAGTACTTC. Its protein product is CASSLGPVETQYF.

Ten or more counts support this clonotype. This chain uses TRBV28 with TRBJ2-5, with D uncertain. Germline V CDR1 and CDR2: MDHEN, SYDVKM. This CDR3 contains 10 residues. Trimming pared 10 bases from V and 4 bases from J, leaving 7 bases between. The CDR3 here is CATWRETQYF. The CDR3 DNA reads TGTGCCACCTGGAGAGAGACCCAGTACTTC.

V usage is TRBV12-3 or TRBV12-4 and J usage is TRBJ2-2; unclear D gene. V was trimmed by 5 bases and J by 0 bases, leaving 16 bases between them. CDR3 length: 17 amino acids. CDR3 amino acids: CASSPLKSLTNTGELFF. The CDR3 DNA is TGTGCCAGCAGTCCCCTTAAGAGCCTTACGAACACCGGGGAGCTGTTTTTT.

V is TRBV4-2 and J is TRBJ2-7; TRBD2 matches 9 bases. There are 15 residues in the CDR3. The J segment lost 2 bases and the V segment lost 7 bases, leaving 9 bases of the junction unmatched. Germline V lookup: CDR1 LGHNA, CDR2 YNFKEQ. The CDR3 spells CASTMSTSGTYEQYF. As DNA, the CDR3 is TGTGCCAGCACAATGTCGACTAGCGGAACCTACGAGCAGTACTTC.

The chain uses TRBV4-1 and TRBJ2-2; no clear D gene. Trimming shortened V by 1 base and J by 6 bases, and 9 bases separated the two germline ends. This CDR3 contains 14 residues. The germline CDR1 and CDR2 sequences are MGHRA and YSYEKL. The CDR3 region is CASSQGPLAGELFF. In DNA, the CDR3 is TGCGCCAGCAGCCAAGGGCCGTTGGCCGGGGAGCTGTTTTTT.

The J gene is TRBJ1-2, the V gene TRBV20-1; the match to TRBD1 covers 9 bases. The CDR3 totals 16 residues. Germline V gives CDR1 DFQATT, CDR2 SNEGSKA (reference sequence). The V segment lost 0 bases and the J segment 3 bases; nucleotides outside the gene matches: 8. The CDR3 spells CSAREFGTGWDYGYTF. CDR3 in DNA: TGCAGTGCTAGAGAATTTGGGACAGGGTGGGACTATGGCTACACCTTC.

This clonotype was picked up many times. The chain has TRBV7-2 and TRBJ2-5; D gene ambiguous. The ends were cut back, 0 bases at V and 5 bases at J, with 7 bases in the middle. CDR1 and CDR2 from the germline V gene are SGHTA and FQGNSA. CDR3 size: 13 residues. CDR3 loop: CASSLAVRETQYF. DNA for the CDR3: TGTGCCAGCAGCTTAGCCGTCAGGGAGACCCAGTACTTC.

This clonotype was recorded many times. The chain recombines TRBV12-3 or TRBV12-4 with TRBJ2-1; no clear D. V was trimmed by 6 bases and J by 8 bases, leaving 8 bases between them. CDR3 size: 11 residues. In nucleotides, the CDR3 is TGTGCCAGCAGCTTGTCCCATGAGCAGTTCTTC. This translates into CASSLSHEQFF.

The chain links TRBV13 to TRBJ2-7; D gene ambiguous. In germline, CDR1 is PRHDT, CDR2 FYEKMQ (reference sequence). Trimming removed 4 bases at V and 5 bases at J, with 12 bases between. The length of the CDR3 is 13 residues. CDR3 sequence (DNA): TGTGCCAGCAGCTCAGTCGGGTATAACGAGCAGTACTTC. It is translated as CASSSVGYNEQYF.

CDR3 region: CASSFGQAAGAQYF. CDR3 in DNA: TGTGCCAGCAGCTTCGGACAGGCCGCAGGGGCCCAGTACTTC. The rearrangement uses TRBV5-6 and TRBJ2-5; TRBD1 matches 7 bases. Germline V gene sequence: CDR1 SGHDT, CDR2 YYEEEE. The CDR3 spans 14 residues. V shed 2 bases and J 9 bases; nucleotides not matched to a gene: 10. The entire variable domain, with the rest obtained from reference TRBV5-6 and TRBJ2-5, is as follows: DAGVTQSPTHLIKTRGQQVTLRCSPKSGHDTVSWYQQALGQGPQFIFQYYEEEERQRGNFPDRFSGHQFPNYSSELNVNALLLGDSALYLCASSFGQAAGAQYFGPGTRLLVL.

Regarding this clonotype: A much larger clone sits a single nucleotide away, making a read error possible. The CDR3 nucleotides read TGTGCCAGCAGCCGGGAGCCTACCGGCTACAATGAGCTGTTCTTC. Amino acid sequence: CASSREPTGYNELFF. The chain uses TRBV3-1 and TRBJ2-1, with a weak D call TRBD2 (5 bases). The CDR3 has 15 amino acids. CDR1 is LGHDT and CDR2 is YNNKEL in the germline V gene (reference sequence).

This clonotype was seen many times. The V and J genes are TRBV29-1 and TRBJ1-1; the D gene is possibly TRBD1 (6 bases). V lost 4 bases and J 4 bases, leaving 7 bases between the germline ends. CDR1 SQVTM and CDR2 ANQGSEA come from the germline V gene. The length of the CDR3 is 11 residues. The CDR3: CSVAGVTEAFF. The DNA for the CDR3 is TGCAGCGTTGCAGGGGTCACTGAAGCTTTCTTT. Variable domain in full (rest from reference TRBV29-1 and TRBJ1-1): SAVISQKPSRDICQRGTSLTIQCQVDSQVTMMFWYRQQPGQSLTLIATANQGSEATYESGFVIDKFPISRPNLTFSTLTVSNMSPEDSSIYLCSVAGVTEAFFGQGTRLTVV.

This clonotype was counted at least ten times. The V call is TRBV4-2, the J call TRBJ2-1; perhaps TRBD1 as D (8 bases). The V end lost 4 bases, the J end lost 7 bases, and 20 bases lay between the germline ends. The germline CDR1 and CDR2 sequences are LGHNA and YNFKEQ. The CDR3 consists of 16 residues. The DNA of the CDR3 is TGTGCCAGCAGCCGGACAGGGACTATAGGTTTTAATGAGCAGTTCTTC. This translates into CASSRTGTIGFNEQFF.

This clonotype showed up just a few times. V and J are TRBV10-3 and TRBJ1-6, with 9 bases that match TRBD1. This CDR3 region has 15 residues. V shed 1 base and J 10 bases; nucleotides not matched to a gene: 5. Germline V gene data show CDR1 as ENHRY and CDR2 as SYGVKD. Written as DNA, the CDR3 is TGTGCCATCAGTGAGTACAGGGGGCCGGGATCACCCCTCCACTTT. Translation: CAISEYRGPGSPLHF.

This clonotype was observed a few times. DNA of the CDR3: TGTGCCAGCAGTTACGGGATGCCCTACGAGCAGTACTTC. Its protein is CASSYGMPYEQYF. V and J are TRBV6-5 and TRBJ2-7; D ambiguous. This CDR3 is 13 amino acids long. The ends were cut back, 2 bases at V and 2 bases at J, with 7 bases in the middle. The germline CDR1 and CDR2 sequences are MNHEY and SVGAGI.

The chain joins TRBV12-3 or TRBV12-4 to TRBJ1-1, with no clear D. Deletions cut 3 bases from V and 1 base from J, with 12 bases between. The CDR3 is 15 residues long. The CDR3 bases are TGTGCCAGCAGTTTTTTAATTCGGGAGAACACTGAAGCTTTCTTT. Its protein is CASSFLIRENTEAFF.

The CDR3 sequence is CASSPGRSSQPQHF. CDR3 nucleotide sequence: TGTGCCAGCTCACCAGGGAGGTCAAGTCAGCCCCAGCATTTT. The chain couples TRBV18 to TRBJ1-5; D gene unclear. The CDR3 totals 14 residues. Trimming cost V 2 bases and J 6 bases, with 11 bases left between them. Per germline, CDR1 KGHSH and CDR2 LQKENI.

This rearrangement joins TRBV20-1 to TRBJ2-7; D possibly corresponds to TRBD2 (5 bases). Trimming removed 3 bases at V and 5 bases at J, with 11 bases between. Germline V gene lookup returns CDR1 DFQATT and CDR2 SNEGSKA (reference sequence). CDR3 length equals 12 residues. The CDR3 coding sequence is TGCAGTGCTAGGCGGCTAGCTGACGAGCAGTACTTC. Translating it yields CSARRLADEQYF.

The chain uses TRBV11-2 and TRBJ2-2; no clear D gene. Germline assignment: CDR1 SGHAT and CDR2 FQNNGV. The CDR3 consists of 15 residues. V lost 5 bases and J lost 0, with 10 bases in between. CDR3 coding DNA: TGTGCCAGCAGCACCAGAACTCCGAACACCGGGGAGCTGTTTTTT. This codes for CASSTRTPNTGELFF.